This record covers a single T cell receptor beta chain. The data derive from a study of blood T cell repertoires in COVID-19. The CDR3 is 13 residues long. V lost 9 bases and J 0 bases, leaving 9 bases between the germline ends. The germline gives CDR1 MNHEY, CDR2 SVGAGI. Some clones are missing from TCRdb's copy, which holds only in-frame ones; the method was immunoSEQ multiplex PCR. The sample includes a few hundred thousand clones, roughly nine tenths of them seen just once. J is TRBJ1-3 and V is TRBV6-5; D not certain. Material for sequencing was PBMCs or T cells enriched from blood (not recorded which). This receptor was obtained from a man between 18 and 29 years old who had recovered from COVID-19. CDR3 loop: CARPFSSGNTIYF. CDR3 DNA sequence: TGTGCCAGACCTTTTAGCTCTGGAAACACCATATATTTT.